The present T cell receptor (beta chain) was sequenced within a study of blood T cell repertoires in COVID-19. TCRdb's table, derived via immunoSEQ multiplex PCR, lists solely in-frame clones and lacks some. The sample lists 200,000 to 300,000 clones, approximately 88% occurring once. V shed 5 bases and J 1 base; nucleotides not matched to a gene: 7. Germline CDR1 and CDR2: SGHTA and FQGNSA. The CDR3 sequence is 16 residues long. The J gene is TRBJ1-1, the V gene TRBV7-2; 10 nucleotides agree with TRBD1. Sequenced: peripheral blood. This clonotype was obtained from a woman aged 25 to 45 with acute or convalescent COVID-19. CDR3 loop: CASSRDRGTRNTEAFF. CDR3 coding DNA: TGTGCCAGCAGCCGGGACAGGGGCACGAGGAACACTGAAGCTTTCTTT.